The 4 T cell receptor beta chains in this list originate from one sample, sequenced in a study of metastatic and nonmetastatic thyroid tumors. TCRdb re-processed the PCR reads through MiXCR. The sample shows 30,000 to 35,000 clones, 25% to 30% of them seen only once. None of the patients had undergone any treatment ahead of thyroid surgery. The sequenced sample was blood. The receptor source for this set is a female donor with papillary thyroid cancer or a benign thyroid nodule (not recorded which). Some clones in this sample may be carry-over from other donors' samples.

This chain connects TRBV30 to TRBJ1-6; 8 bases are shared with TRBD1. The CDR3 length is 14 residues. Unmatched junction bases numbered 4, after V lost 1 base and J lost 8 bases. Germline V gives CDR1 GTSNPN, CDR2 SVGIG (reference sequence). The CDR3 protein is CAWSAGQGHSPLHF. The CDR3 nucleotides are TGTGCCTGGAGTGCAGGACAGGGCCATTCACCCCTCCACTTT. The entire variable domain, with the rest obtained from reference TRBV30 and TRBJ1-6, is as follows: SQTIHQWPATLVQPVGSPLSLECTVEGTSNPNLYWYRQAAGRGLQLLFYSVGIGQISSEVPQNLSASRPQDRQFILSSKKLLLSDSGFYLCAWSAGQGHSPLHFGNGTRLTVT.

The genes are TRBV5-1 and TRBJ2-5; tentatively, D is TRBD2 (7 bases). The germline V gene encodes CDR1 SGHRS and CDR2 YFSETQ. V was shortened by 4 bases and J by 5 bases, with 18 bases between the two germline ends. The length of the CDR3 is 15 residues. The CDR3: CASSPLVGGRETQYF. The CDR3 coding sequence is TGCGCCAGCAGCCCACTTGTGGGGGGGCGGGAGACCCAGTACTTC.

This clone was seen once. The junction and the germline gene differ at one end; a read error may be behind it. The rearrangement joins TRBV7-9 to TRBJ2-7; unclear D gene. Germline V gene lookup returns CDR1 SEHNR and CDR2 FQNEAQ (reference sequence). The CDR3 loop spans 11 amino acids. The CDR3 nucleotides are TGTGCCAACAGCTTAGCCTACGAGCAGTACTTC. Its translation is CANSLAYEQYF. Supplemented by reference TRBV7-9 and TRBJ2-7, the full variable domain reads DTGVSQNPRHKITKRGQNVTFRCDPISEHNRLYWYRQTLGQGPEFLTYFQNEAQLEKSRLLSDRFSAERPKGSFSTLEIQRTEQGDSAMYLCANSLAYEQYFGPGTRLTVT.

The rearrangement links TRBV28 to TRBJ2-7, with TRBD2 as a possible D gene (6 bases). Germline V gives CDR1 MDHEN, CDR2 SYDVKM. CDR3 size: 12 residues. V was cut by 6 bases and J by 6 bases, with 12 bases left in between. In nucleotides, the CDR3 is TGTGCCAGCAGGGCGGGAAAGGCCGAGCAGTACTTC. It specifies CASRAGKAEQYF. The full variable domain, with the rest looked up from reference TRBV28 and TRBJ2-7, is DVKVTQSSRYLVKRTGEKVFLECVQDMDHENMFWYRQDPGLGLRLIYFSYDVKMKEKGDIPEGYSVSREKKERFSLILESASTNQTSMYLCASRAGKAEQYFGPGTRLTVT.